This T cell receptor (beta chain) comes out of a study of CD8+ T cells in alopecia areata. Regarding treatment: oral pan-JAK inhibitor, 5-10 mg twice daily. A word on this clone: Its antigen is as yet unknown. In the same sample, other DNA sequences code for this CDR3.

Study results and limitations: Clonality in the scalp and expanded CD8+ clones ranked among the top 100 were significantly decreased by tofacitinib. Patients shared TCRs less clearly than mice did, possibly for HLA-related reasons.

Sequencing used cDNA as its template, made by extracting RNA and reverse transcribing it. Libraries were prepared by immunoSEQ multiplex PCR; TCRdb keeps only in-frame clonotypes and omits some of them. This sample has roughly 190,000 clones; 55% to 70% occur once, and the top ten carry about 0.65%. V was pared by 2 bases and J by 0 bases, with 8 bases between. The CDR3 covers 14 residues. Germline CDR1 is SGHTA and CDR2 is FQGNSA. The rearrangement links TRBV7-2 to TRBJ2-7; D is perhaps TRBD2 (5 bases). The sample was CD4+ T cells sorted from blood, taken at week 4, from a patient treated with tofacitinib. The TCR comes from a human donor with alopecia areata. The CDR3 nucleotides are TGTGCCAGCAGCTTAATGGGGAGCTCCTACGAGCAGTACTTC. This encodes CASSLMGSSYEQYF.